Listed here are 5 T cell receptor beta chains from one sample, sequenced in a study of control samples from healthy donors and cancer patients. Clones were read by immunoSEQ multiplex PCR, and TCRdb kept only the in-frame ones, dropping some. The sample consists of over 100,000 clones, more than 70% of them appearing once. Sequencing was done on a sample of blood. The receptors derive from a middle-aged man in good health.

V is TRBV25-1 and J is TRBJ2-7; the D gene is possibly TRBD1 (6 bases). The CDR3 contains 16 residues. V was trimmed by 4 bases and J by 4 bases, leaving 20 bases between them. CDR1 MGHDK and CDR2 SYGVNS come from the germline V gene. The CDR3 coding sequence is TGTGCCAGCAGTGGCTACCGGGACAACCGAAGATACGAGCAGTACTTC. Translated: CASSGYRDNRRYEQYF.

This rearrangement joins TRBV6-4 to TRBJ1-6; 8 bases line up with TRBD1. Trimming cost V 5 bases and J 9 bases; bases outside gene matches: 9. Per the germline V gene, CDR1 is MRHNA and CDR2 is SNTAGT. This CDR3 spans 15 amino acids. The DNA of the CDR3 is TGTGCCAGCAGTCCCGGACAGGGAAGGGTTTCACCCCTCCACTTT. Encoded protein: CASSPGQGRVSPLHF.

The V gene is TRBV30, the J gene TRBJ1-5; D remains unclear. The CDR3 has 14 residues. Germline CDR1 is GTSNPN and CDR2 is SVGIG (reference sequence). With 4 bases removed from V and 6 bases from J, the gap between germline ends came to 16 bases. In nucleotides, the CDR3 is TGTGCCTGGAATATGAAAGGAGGTGGTCAGCCCCAGCATTTT. Protein sequence: CAWNMKGGGQPQHF.

The chain carries TRBV29-1 and TRBJ2-2, with D tentatively TRBD1 (7 bases). There are 16 residues in the CDR3. The germline gives CDR1 SQVTM, CDR2 ANQGSEA. CDR3 protein: CSATIGGGNFGGELFF. The CDR3, as DNA: TGCAGTGCCACTATCGGAGGGGGCAATTTCGGCGGGGAGCTGTTTTTT.

This sequence joins TRBV9 and TRBJ1-5, with 10 bases identical to TRBD1. Trimming removed 0 bases from V and 5 bases from J; junction bases left unmatched: 2. This CDR3 comprises 15 residues. Germline V lookup: CDR1 SGDLS, CDR2 YYNGEE. The CDR3 DNA reads TGTGCCAGCAGCGTAGACGGGACAGGGGATCAGCCCCAGCATTTT. Translation gives CASSVDGTGDQPQHF.